This TCR beta chain was profiled in a study of blood T cell repertoires in COVID-19. The V segment lost 5 bases and the J segment 5 bases; nucleotides outside the gene matches: 5. Germline V lookup: CDR1 MDHEN, CDR2 SYDVKM. The CDR3 totals 15 residues. Produced via immunoSEQ multiplex PCR; TCRdb's table is partial and in-frame only. The sample consists of about 100,000 clones, less than 85% of them appearing once. V is TRBV28 and J is TRBJ2-5; the match to TRBD2 covers 13 bases. Sequenced material: peripheral blood. The receptor's source is a woman in her 70s with active or convalescent COVID-19. For the CDR3, the DNA is TGTGCCAGCAGTCCAGGACTAGCGGGAGCTGAGACCCAGTACTTC. This codes for CASSPGLAGAETQYF.